This T cell receptor beta chain was obtained from a study of blood T cell repertoires in COVID-19. Across the study: PBMCs, B-cell-depleted T cells, or T cells provided the cDNA or gDNA that made up the material.

Enrollees, about 18 to 89 years old, lived in about two dozen US areas. Per the authors' pipeline: It was from reference gene primer amplification that nucleated cell counts were estimated. Some clones are missing from TCRdb's copy, which holds only in-frame ones; the method was immunoSEQ multiplex PCR. The V and J calls and clone size were taken over from that table, and D and trimming were inferred from the DNA. The sample contains roughly 200,000 clones, approximately 90% of which appear only once. The germline V and J ends were trimmed by 5 bases and 4 bases, with 15 bases remaining between them. This CDR3 contains 15 residues. Germline CDR1 LNHDA, CDR2 SQIVND (reference sequence).

What was sequenced was PBMCs or T cells enriched from blood (not recorded which). The V and J genes are TRBV19 and TRBJ1-5; tentative D call: TRBD1 (5 bases). The sequence was collected from a woman aged 40 to 50 with acute COVID-19. CDR3 sequence: CASSRGTASNQPQHF. The CDR3 nucleotides are TGTGCCAGTAGTCGGGGGACGGCCTCAAATCAGCCCCAGCATTTT.